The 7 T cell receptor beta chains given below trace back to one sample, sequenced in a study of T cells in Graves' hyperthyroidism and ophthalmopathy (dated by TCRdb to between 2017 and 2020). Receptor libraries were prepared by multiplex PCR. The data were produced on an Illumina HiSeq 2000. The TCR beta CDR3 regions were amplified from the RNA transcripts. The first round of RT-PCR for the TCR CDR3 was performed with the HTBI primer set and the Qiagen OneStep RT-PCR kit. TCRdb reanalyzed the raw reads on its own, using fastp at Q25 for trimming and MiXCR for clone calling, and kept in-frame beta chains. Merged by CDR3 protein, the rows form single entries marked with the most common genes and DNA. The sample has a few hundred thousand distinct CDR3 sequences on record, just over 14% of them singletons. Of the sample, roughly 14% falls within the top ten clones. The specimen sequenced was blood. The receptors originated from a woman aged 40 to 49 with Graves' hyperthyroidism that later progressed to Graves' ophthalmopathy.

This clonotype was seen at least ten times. The DNA of the CDR3 is TGTGCCAGCAGTTTGGCTCCCTCCTACGAGCAGTACTTC. Translation: CASSLAPSYEQYF. The V gene is TRBV28, the J gene TRBJ2-7; D is undetermined. V lost 3 bases, J lost 0 bases, and 6 bases lay in between. The CDR3 has 13 residues. CDR1 and CDR2 (germline): MDHEN, SYDVKM. Based on the CDR3 plus reference TRBV28 and TRBJ2-7, the full variable domain is DVKVTQSSRYLVKRTGEKVFLECVQDMDHENMFWYRQDPGLGLRLIYFSYDVKMKEKGDIPEGYSVSREKKERFSLILESASTNQTSMYLCASSLAPSYEQYFGPGTRLTVT.

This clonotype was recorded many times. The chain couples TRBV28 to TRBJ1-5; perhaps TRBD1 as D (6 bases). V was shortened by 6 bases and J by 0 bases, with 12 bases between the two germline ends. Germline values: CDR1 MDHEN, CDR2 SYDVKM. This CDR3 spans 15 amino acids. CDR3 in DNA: TGTGCCAGCAGGATAACAGGGAATAGCAATCAGCCCCAGCATTTT. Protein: CASRITGNSNQPQHF.

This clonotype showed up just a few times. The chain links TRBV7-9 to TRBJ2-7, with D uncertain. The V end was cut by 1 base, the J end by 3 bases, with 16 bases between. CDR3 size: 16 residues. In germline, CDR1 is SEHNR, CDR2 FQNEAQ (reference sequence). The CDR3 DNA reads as TGTGCCAGCAGCTTAGATGCGATGGGTCAGCACTACGAGCAGTACTTC. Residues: CASSLDAMGQHYEQYF.

The CDR3 DNA follows: TGTGCCAGCAGCGCCGGGGCTCCCAATCAGCCCCAGCATTTT. This encodes CASSAGAPNQPQHF. This rearrangement joins TRBV9 to TRBJ1-5, with a tentative D call TRBD1 (5 bases). The V gene's germline CDR1 is SGDLS and CDR2 YYNGEE. The CDR3 covers 14 residues. With 3 bases removed from V and 3 bases from J, the gap between germline ends came to 10 bases.

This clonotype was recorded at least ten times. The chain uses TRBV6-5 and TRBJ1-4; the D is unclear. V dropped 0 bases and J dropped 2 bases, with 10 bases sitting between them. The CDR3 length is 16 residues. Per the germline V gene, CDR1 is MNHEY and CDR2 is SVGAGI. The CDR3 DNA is TGTGCCAGCAGTTACTCGATGCGACGGACTAATGAAAAACTGTTTTTT. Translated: CASSYSMRRTNEKLFF.

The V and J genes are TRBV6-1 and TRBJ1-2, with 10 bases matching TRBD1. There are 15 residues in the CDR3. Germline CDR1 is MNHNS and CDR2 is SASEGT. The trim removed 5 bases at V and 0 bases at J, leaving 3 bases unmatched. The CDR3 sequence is CASSRQGAANYGYTF. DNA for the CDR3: TGTGCCAGCAGTCGACAGGGGGCGGCTAACTATGGCTACACCTTC.

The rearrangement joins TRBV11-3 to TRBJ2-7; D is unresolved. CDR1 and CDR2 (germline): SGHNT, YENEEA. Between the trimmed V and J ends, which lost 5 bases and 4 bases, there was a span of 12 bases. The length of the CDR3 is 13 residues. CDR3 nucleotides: TGTGCCAGCAGCGAAAGGGCAGTTTACGAGCAGTACTTC. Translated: CASSERAVYEQYF.